These T cell receptor beta chains were read from a single sample in a study of Ad26.COV2.S vaccination and SARS-CoV-2 variants. Profiled with immunoSEQ multiplex PCR; TCRdb holds only in-frame clones, not every one. The table shows some 370,000 clones, with roughly four fifths occurring only once. Specimen: peripheral blood, collected in a trial of Ad26.COV2.S vaccine versus placebo. These receptor sequences come from a person between 18 and 65 years old who received the Ad26.COV2.S COVID-19 vaccine or a placebo. The CDR3 runs from the conserved cysteine through the conserved F or W. Each record gives: J gene, V gene, clone size, D gene, CDR3 DNA, CDR3 protein. D genes are given only for firm matches. Clone size is given for some rows only: seen once, a few or many times, or a class if the clone is expanded.

J: TRBJ2-3; V: TRBV6-6; size: few; D: TRBD2; DNA: TGTGCCAGCAAAGCGGGGGGGGATACGCAGTATTTT; CDR3: CASKAGGDTQYF
J: TRBJ2-2; V: TRBV5-4; size: .; D: .; DNA: TGTGCCAGCAGCTCCGTTTTTACCGGGGAGCTGTTTTTT; CDR3: CASSSVFTGELFF
J: TRBJ2-2; V: TRBV10-3; size: .; D: .; DNA: TGTGCCATCAGTGGTGAGTGGAACGCGAACACCGGGGAGCTGTTTTTT; CDR3: CAISGEWNANTGELFF
J: TRBJ2-4; V: TRBV5-1; size: .; D: .; DNA: TGCGCCAGCAGCTGGGCAGCTGACTTTGCCAAAAACATTCAGTACTTC; CDR3: CASSWAADFAKNIQYF
J: TRBJ2-1; V: TRBV5-1; size: .; D: TRBD1; DNA: TGCGCCAGCTCGATGCCCTTGGGACAGGTATTAATGAGGCAGTTCTTC; CDR3: CASSMPLGQVLMRQFF
J: TRBJ2-7; V: TRBV21-1; size: .; D: .; DNA: TGTGCCAGCCCTGTTACTTTTCAGGGCTACGAGCAGTACTTC; CDR3: CASPVTFQGYEQYF
J: TRBJ2-3; V: TRBV9; size: .; D: TRBD2; DNA: TGTGCCAGCAGCTCACAACTTGGGCTAGCGGGAGTAGATACGCAGTATTTT; CDR3: CASSSQLGLAGVDTQYF
J: TRBJ1-2; V: TRBV12-3/TRBV12-4; size: .; D: TRBD1; DNA: TGTGCCAGCAAAACGAACAGGGGTGGCTACACCTTC; CDR3: CASKTNRGGYTF
J: TRBJ2-5; V: TRBV6-2/TRBV6-3; size: .; D: .; DNA: TGTGCCAGCAGTTATTGGTCAGGGGCCCAAGAGACCCAGTACTTC; CDR3: CASSYWSGAQETQYF
J: TRBJ1-4; V: TRBV25-1; size: .; D: TRBD1; DNA: TGTGCCGCCTCGAGCCTGACAGGGGCTAATGAAAAACTGTTTTTT; CDR3: CAASSLTGANEKLFF
J: TRBJ2-1; V: TRBV14; size: .; D: TRBD1; DNA: TGTGCCAGCAGCCAAGAGTGGGACAGGGTCATTACTGAGCAGTTCTTC; CDR3: CASSQEWDRVITEQFF
J: TRBJ1-1; V: TRBV5-1; size: once; D: .; DNA: TGCGCCAGCAGATTCCGTACAAACACTGAAGCTTTCTTT; CDR3: CASRFRTNTEAFF
J: TRBJ1-1; V: TRBV6-6; size: .; D: .; DNA: TGTGCCAGCATCGTAAAGAAATCTAGTATGAACACTGAAGCTTTCTTT; CDR3: CASIVKKSSMNTEAFF
J: TRBJ1-2; V: TRBV5-6; size: .; D: .; DNA: TGTGCCAGCAGCTTGGTCGGAGGTCCCACAAGTTTC; CDR3: CASSLVGGPTSF
J: TRBJ1-3; V: TRBV27; size: .; D: .; DNA: TGTGCCAGCAGTTTATACGGGTACTCTGGAAACACCATATATTTT; CDR3: CASSLYGYSGNTIYF
J: TRBJ2-2; V: TRBV4-1; size: .; D: .; DNA: TGCGCCAGCAGCCAAGCCCCGGGACGGGCGAACACCGGGGAGCTGTTTTTT; CDR3: CASSQAPGRANTGELFF
J: TRBJ2-1; V: TRBV6-6; size: .; D: .; DNA: TGTGCCAGCAGTGCTAGGGTTGGCTACAATGAGCAGTTCTTC; CDR3: CASSARVGYNEQFF
J: TRBJ2-2; V: TRBV11-2; size: .; D: .; DNA: TGTGCCAGCAGCTTAGGTACTAGCACCGGGGAGCTGTTTTTT; CDR3: CASSLGTSTGELFF
J: TRBJ1-6; V: TRBV5-1; size: .; D: .; DNA: TGCGCCAGCTCCTGGTCTCGGGGGGGCAATTCACCCCTCCACTTT; CDR3: CASSWSRGGNSPLHF
J: TRBJ2-7; V: TRBV18; size: .; D: .; DNA: TGTGCCAGCTCACCACGGGGGGACTACGAGCAGTACTTC; CDR3: CASSPRGDYEQYF
J: TRBJ2-3; V: TRBV29-1; size: .; D: .; DNA: TGCAGCGGAGGGACAGATACGCAGTATTTT; CDR3: CSGGTDTQYF
J: TRBJ1-6; V: TRBV4-1; size: .; D: TRBD1; DNA: TGCGCCAGCAGCCAAGCGGGACAGGGGGCTTTGCATAATTCACCCCTCCACTTT; CDR3: CASSQAGQGALHNSPLHF
J: TRBJ1-2; V: TRBV27; size: .; D: TRBD1; DNA: TGTGCCAGCACCCCCTGGGGACAGGGGACCAATGGCTACACCTTC; CDR3: CASTPWGQGTNGYTF
J: TRBJ1-2; V: TRBV6-6; size: .; D: TRBD1; DNA: TGTGCCAGCAATGTACCGGGACAGGGGGATCGCTACACCTTC; CDR3: CASNVPGQGDRYTF
J: TRBJ2-7; V: TRBV2; size: .; D: .; DNA: TGTGCCAGCACTCCCGGTGGGGACGAGCAGTACTTC; CDR3: CASTPGGDEQYF
J: TRBJ1-2; V: TRBV6-6; size: .; D: TRBD1; DNA: TGTGCCAGCAGTTACCAGACAGGGGGAAATGGCTACACCTTC; CDR3: CASSYQTGGNGYTF
J: TRBJ2-7; V: TRBV30; size: .; D: .; DNA: TGTGCCTGGAGACCGGTCCCCTACGAGCAGTACTTC; CDR3: CAWRPVPYEQYF
J: TRBJ2-7; V: TRBV6-2/TRBV6-3; size: .; D: TRBD2; DNA: TGTGCCAGCAGTTACCTAGCTAGCGGCTACGAGCAGTACTTC; CDR3: CASSYLASGYEQYF
J: TRBJ2-2; V: TRBV10-3; size: .; D: .; DNA: TGTGCCATCAGTGAGTCGGGGGAGCTGTTTTTT; CDR3: CAISESGELFF
J: TRBJ1-4; V: TRBV5-1; size: .; D: .; DNA: TGCGCCAGCAGCCAACAGGGCAAGGCAACTAATGAAAAACTGTTTTTT; CDR3: CASSQQGKATNEKLFF
J: TRBJ1-2; V: TRBV9; size: .; D: .; DNA: TGTGCCAGCAGCGTAGTTCCTCAGGGAGTCCGAGGCTACACCTTC; CDR3: CASSVVPQGVRGYTF
J: TRBJ2-3; V: TRBV3-1/TRBV3-2; size: .; D: .; DNA: TGTGCCAGCAGCCATCTCGTGAGCGGCACAGATACGCAGTATTTT; CDR3: CASSHLVSGTDTQYF
J: TRBJ2-5; V: TRBV19; size: .; D: TRBD2; DNA: TGTGCCAGTAGTATAGTAGCGGGGGGCCGGGAGACCCAGTACTTC; CDR3: CASSIVAGGRETQYF
J: TRBJ2-3; V: TRBV9; size: .; D: TRBD2; DNA: TGTGCCAGCAGCCCCTGGGGGGGAGCCCGCACAGATACGCAGTATTTT; CDR3: CASSPWGGARTDTQYF
J: TRBJ1-3; V: TRBV6-5; size: .; D: .; DNA: TGTGCCAGCAGTAGACCAGGGACGTACGGAAACACCATATATTTT; CDR3: CASSRPGTYGNTIYF
J: TRBJ1-1; V: TRBV11-2; size: .; D: .; DNA: TGTGCCAGCAGCCCAACCGAGACAGCCACGGTGGGTGAAGCTTTCTTT; CDR3: CASSPTETATVGEAFF
J: TRBJ2-6; V: TRBV25-1; size: .; D: .; DNA: TGTGCCAGCAGCGCCCGGGGATCTGGGGCCAACGTCCTGACTTTC; CDR3: CASSARGSGANVLTF
J: TRBJ1-2; V: TRBV19; size: .; D: .; DNA: TGTGCCAGTAGTCTACTGAACACTAACTATGGCTACACCTTC; CDR3: CASSLLNTNYGYTF
J: TRBJ2-4; V: TRBV19; size: .; D: .; DNA: TGTGCCACTACACCTATGGGGTTAGCCAAAAACATTCAGTACTTC; CDR3: CATTPMGLAKNIQYF
J: TRBJ1-2; V: TRBV7-2; size: .; D: .; DNA: TGTGCCAGCAGCTTAGTAGGCCCAGGGTTCCGCAACTATGGCTACACCTTC; CDR3: CASSLVGPGFRNYGYTF
J: TRBJ2-7; V: TRBV7-2; size: .; D: .; DNA: TGTGCCAGCAGCTTACCGACTCGGGGGCGCTCCTACGAGCAGTACTTC; CDR3: CASSLPTRGRSYEQYF
J: TRBJ2-1; V: TRBV7-6; size: once; D: .; DNA: TGTGCCAGCAGCTTCAATCTGAGGGAGGACTACAATGAGCAGTTCTTC; CDR3: CASSFNLREDYNEQFF
J: TRBJ2-7; V: TRBV6-6; size: .; D: .; DNA: TGTGCCAGCAGTTATTTTGGCAGGGGAGGCGAGCAGTACTTC; CDR3: CASSYFGRGGEQYF
J: TRBJ1-1; V: TRBV6-5; size: .; D: .; DNA: TGTGCCAGCAGCCAGAGACAGGTGTCGGAAGCTTTCTTT; CDR3: CASSQRQVSEAFF
J: TRBJ1-1; V: TRBV9; size: .; D: TRBD1; DNA: TGTGCCAGCAGCGTAGGAGGACAGGCCGATCGGAACACTGAAGCTTTCTTT; CDR3: CASSVGGQADRNTEAFF
J: TRBJ2-2; V: TRBV27; size: .; D: .; DNA: TGTGCCAGCAGTTTAGCACCCACCGGGGAGCTGTTTTTT; CDR3: CASSLAPTGELFF
J: TRBJ2-7; V: TRBV12-3/TRBV12-4; size: .; D: .; DNA: TGTGCCAGCAGTATGGACGGCTACGAGCAGTACTTC; CDR3: CASSMDGYEQYF
J: TRBJ1-2; V: TRBV7-2; size: .; D: TRBD1; DNA: TGTGCCAGCAGCCCTTCCCGGACAGGGGGAGGCTATGGCTACACCTTC; CDR3: CASSPSRTGGGYGYTF